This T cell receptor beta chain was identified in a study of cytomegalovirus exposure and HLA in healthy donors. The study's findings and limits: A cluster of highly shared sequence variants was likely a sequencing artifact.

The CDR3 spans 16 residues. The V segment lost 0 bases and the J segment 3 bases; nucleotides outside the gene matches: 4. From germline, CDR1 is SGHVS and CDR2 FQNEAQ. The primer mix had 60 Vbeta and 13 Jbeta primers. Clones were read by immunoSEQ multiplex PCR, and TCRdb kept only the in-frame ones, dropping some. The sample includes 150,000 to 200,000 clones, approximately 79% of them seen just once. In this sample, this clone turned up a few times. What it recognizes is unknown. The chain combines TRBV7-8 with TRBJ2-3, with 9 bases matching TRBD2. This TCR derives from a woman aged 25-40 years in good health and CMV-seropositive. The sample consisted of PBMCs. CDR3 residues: CASSLARLAGTDTQYF. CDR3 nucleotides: TGTGCCAGCAGCTTAGCAAGGCTAGCGGGGACAGATACGCAGTATTTT. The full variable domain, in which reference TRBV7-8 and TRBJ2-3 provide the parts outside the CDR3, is GAGVSQSPRYKVAKRGQDVALRCDPISGHVSLFWYQQALGQGPEFLTYFQNEAQLDKSGLPSDRFFAERPEGSVSTLKIQRTQQEDSAVYLCASSLARLAGTDTQYFGPGTRLTVL.